This passage covers 18 T cell receptor beta chains from one sample sequenced in a study of blood T cell repertoires in COVID-19. Data came from immunoSEQ multiplex PCR; TCRdb stores just in-frame clones and leaves some out. The sample lists 55,000 to 75,000 clones, around 82% occurring once. Material: peripheral blood. All receptors come from an older man with active COVID-19.

The chain uses TRBV29-1 and TRBJ2-1, with 7 bases identical to TRBD2. Germline CDR1 and CDR2: SQVTM and ANQGSEA. With 7 bases clipped from V and 1 base from J, the junction kept 7 bases outside the gene matches. This CDR3 contains 14 residues. DNA for the CDR3: TGCAGCGACCAAGCGGGGAGGTCCTACAATGAGCAGTTCTTC. Translation: CSDQAGRSYNEQFF.

V usage is TRBV4-3 and J usage is TRBJ2-1, with 14 positions matching TRBD2. CDR3 length: 18 amino acids. Germline-derived CDR1 and CDR2 are LGHNA and YSLEER. V lost 2 bases and J lost 9; bases outside the gene matches: 12. This CDR3 is CASSQPSPGLAGEGEQFF. The CDR3 region has the DNA TGCGCCAGCAGCCAACCGTCCCCGGGACTAGCGGGAGAGGGTGAGCAGTTCTTC.

This clone showed up just a few times. The chain employs TRBV10-3 and TRBJ2-1, with 13 bases fitting TRBD2. This CDR3 has 17 amino acids. V lost 3 bases, J lost 8 bases, and 10 bases stayed unmatched. Germline-derived CDR1 and CDR2 are ENHRY and SYGVKD. The CDR3 nucleotides read TGTGCCATCAGTGAACTAGCGGGAGGGCCCCGTCACGATGAGCAGTTCTTC. Its translation is CAISELAGGPRHDEQFF.

V is TRBV6-2 or TRBV6-3 and J is TRBJ1-2; D is possibly TRBD1 (5 bases). This CDR3 is built from 15 residues. The V gene lost 0 bases and the J gene lost 4 bases, with 12 bases spanning the gap. CDR1 and CDR2 (germline): MNHEY, SVGEGT. CDR3 sequence (DNA): TGTGCCAGCAGTTACTCAGGGGAAGACCCCTATGGCTACACCTTC. This translates into CASSYSGEDPYGYTF.

This sequence joins TRBV3-1 (or the pseudogene TRBV3-2) and TRBJ2-3, with a weak D call TRBD1 (7 bases). The CDR3 covers 17 residues. Trimming left V 3 bases short and J 3 bases short, with 19 bases between. The V gene's germline CDR1 is LGHDT and CDR2 YNNKEL (reference sequence). CDR3 sequence reads: CASSQTGTLVGTDTQYF. CDR3 coding DNA: TGTGCCAGCAGCCAGACAGGGACTCTGGTAGGGACAGATACGCAGTATTTT.

V usage is TRBV15 and J usage is TRBJ2-7; TRBD2 agrees at 14 bases. V lost 2 bases, J lost 5 bases, and 2 bases stayed unmatched. This CDR3 comprises 15 residues. Looked up from germline, CDR1 is LNHNV and CDR2 is YYDKDF (reference sequence). Written as DNA, the CDR3 is TGTGCCACCAGCAGACCGGGACTAGCGGGAGACGAGCAGTACTTC. It codes for CATSRPGLAGDEQYF.

The chain combines TRBV11-2 with TRBJ1-6; D ambiguous. The CDR3 extends over 15 amino acids. The V end lost 0 bases, the J end lost 10 bases, and 13 bases lay between the germline ends. Germline loops: CDR1 SGHAT, CDR2 FQNNGV. CDR3 nucleotides: TGTGCCAGCAGCTTAGAGGGCTTCGTACGGTCACCCCTCCACTTT. Amino acids: CASSLEGFVRSPLHF.

CDR3 sequence: CASSLQGFGYGYTF. The CDR3 DNA reads TGTGCCAGCAGCTTACAGGGGTTCGGCTATGGCTACACCTTC. The V gene is TRBV11-2, the J gene TRBJ1-2; D might be TRBD1 (6 bases). V lost 2 bases and J lost 4, with 11 bases in between. The CDR3 runs to 14 residues. Germline-derived CDR1 and CDR2 are SGHAT and FQNNGV. Full variable domain (missing parts from reference TRBV11-2 and TRBJ1-2): EAGVAQSPRYKIIEKRQSVAFWCNPISGHATLYWYQQILGQGPKLLIQFQNNGVVDDSQLPKDRFSAERLKGVDSTLKIQPAKLEDSAVYLCASSLQGFGYGYTFGSGTRLTVV.

V usage is TRBV7-3 and J usage is TRBJ2-5; tentative D call: TRBD2 (5 bases). V dropped 2 bases and J dropped 2 bases, with 9 bases sitting between them. CDR1 and CDR2 from the germline V gene are SGHTA and FQGTGA. The length of the CDR3 is 14 residues. The CDR3 coding sequence is TGTGCCAGCAGCTTACTAGCAGCGCAAGAGACCCAGTACTTC. Translated: CASSLLAAQETQYF.

The chain carries TRBV30 and TRBJ2-3, with a possible D match to TRBD2 (6 bases). Germline CDR1 is GTSNPN and CDR2 is SVGIG (reference sequence). Trimming pared 4 bases from V and 6 bases from J, leaving 11 bases between. The CDR3 is 12 amino acids. The CDR3: CAWKREADTQYF. The CDR3 DNA follows: TGTGCCTGGAAAAGGGAGGCGGATACGCAGTATTTT.

The table lists this clone with a few counts. CDR3 loop: CASSALAGGLTTNNEQFF. DNA for the CDR3: TGTGCCAGCAGCGCGCTAGCGGGAGGGCTTACGACTAACAATGAGCAGTTCTTC. This chain uses TRBV3-1 (or the pseudogene TRBV3-2) with TRBJ2-1, with 12 bases that match TRBD2. V lost 5 bases, J lost 5 bases, and 13 bases stayed unmatched. The germline CDR1 and CDR2 sequences are LGHDT and YNNKEL (reference sequence). This CDR3 has 18 residues.

This clone appeared once. The J gene is TRBJ1-5, the V gene TRBV7-8; D perhaps matches TRBD1 (5 bases). The CDR3 runs 14 residues. Trimming stripped 5 bases from V and 2 bases from J, with 10 bases between. From germline, CDR1 is SGHVS and CDR2 FQNEAQ. The CDR3 sequence is CASSPGGGNQPQHF. For the CDR3, the DNA is TGTGCCAGCAGCCCGGGAGGGGGCAATCAGCCCCAGCATTTT.

This clone was detected once. This sequence joins TRBV7-2 and TRBJ2-5, with 14 bases lining up with TRBD2. With 5 bases clipped from V and 6 bases from J, the junction kept 5 bases outside the gene matches. Germline loops: CDR1 SGHTA, CDR2 FQGNSA. CDR3 length: 15 residues. CDR3 in amino acids: CASSPGTSGSKTQYF. Here the CDR3 DNA reads TGTGCCAGCAGCCCCGGGACTAGCGGGAGCAAGACCCAGTACTTC.

The V call is TRBV27, the J call TRBJ1-6; TRBD1 matches at 8 bases. This CDR3 comprises 15 residues. Germline V gene data show CDR1 as MNHEY and CDR2 as SMNVEV (reference sequence). V gave up 4 bases and J gave up 11 bases; unmatched junction bases: 10. CDR3 loop: CASSSKRTGSAPLHF. DNA for the CDR3: TGTGCCAGCAGTTCGAAACGGACAGGGTCGGCACCCCTCCACTTT.

The table lists this clone with a count of one. The chain carries TRBV29-1 and TRBJ1-2; unclear D gene. CDR3 size: 12 residues. Per the germline V gene, CDR1 is SQVTM and CDR2 is ANQGSEA. V was shortened by 5 bases and J by 2 bases, with 9 bases between the two germline ends. CDR3 nucleotides: TGCAGCGTTTTACTAACGAACTATGGCTACACCTTC. Translation: CSVLLTNYGYTF.

This clone was seen more than once but under ten times. The V call is TRBV6-5, the J call TRBJ1-5; 8 positions match TRBD1. The CDR3 spans 14 residues. Trimming cost V 6 bases and J 3 bases; bases outside gene matches: 4. The germline V gene has CDR1 MNHEY and CDR2 SVGAGI. The CDR3 sequence is CASRRQGYNQPQHF. The CDR3 nucleotides read TGTGCCAGCAGACGACAGGGGTACAATCAGCCCCAGCATTTT.

The chain uses TRBV25-1 and TRBJ1-1; no reliable D call. Trimming removed 8 bases from V and 5 bases from J, with 18 bases in between. There are 14 residues in the CDR3. Per germline, CDR1 MGHDK and CDR2 SYGVNS. The CDR3 DNA reads TGTGCCAGCCGAAGGGAGGATCAGTGGACTGAAGCTTTCTTT. Residues: CASRREDQWTEAFF.

This chain joins TRBV19 and TRBJ1-4; TRBD1 aligns across 8 bases. V trimming: 4 bases; J trimming: 10 bases; junction bases outside the gene matches: 14. CDR1 is LNHDA and CDR2 is SQIVND in the germline V gene (reference sequence). The CDR3 runs 16 residues. The CDR3 nucleotides are TGTGCCAGTAGTACCCTATCGACAGGGGTAGAGGGAAAACTGTTTTTT. This codes for CASSTLSTGVEGKLFF. Combining the CDR3 with reference TRBV19 and TRBJ1-4 gives the whole variable domain DGGITQSPKYLFRKEGQNVTLSCEQNLNHDAMYWYRQDPGQGLRLIYYSQIVNDFQKGDIAEGYSVSREKKESFPLTVTSAQKNPTAFYLCASSTLSTGVEGKLFFGSGTQLSVL.